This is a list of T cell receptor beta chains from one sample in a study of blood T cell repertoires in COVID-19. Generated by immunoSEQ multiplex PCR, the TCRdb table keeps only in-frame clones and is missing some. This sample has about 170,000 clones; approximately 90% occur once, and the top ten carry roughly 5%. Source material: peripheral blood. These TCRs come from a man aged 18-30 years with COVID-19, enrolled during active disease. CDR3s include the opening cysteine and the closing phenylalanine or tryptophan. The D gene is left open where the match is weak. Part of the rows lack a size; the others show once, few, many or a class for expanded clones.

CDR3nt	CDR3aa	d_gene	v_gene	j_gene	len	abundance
TGTGCCACCAGCAGAGATCTGTCGGGGGGAATAAGGAATTCACCCCTCCACTTT	CATSRDLSGGIRNSPLHF	NA	TRBV15	TRBJ1-6	18	NA
TGTGCCACCAGTGACCCCGGGACAGGACAGTTCTTC	CATSDPGTGQFF	TRBD1	TRBV24-1	TRBJ2-1	12	NA
TGTGCCATCTACACAGATACGCAGTATTTT	CAIYTDTQYF	NA	TRBV27	TRBJ2-3	10	NA
TGTGCCAGCAGCTTAGCCCCGGGCTACGAGCAGTACTTC	CASSLAPGYEQYF	NA	TRBV11-2	TRBJ2-7	13	NA
TGTGCCAGCGGACCCCTACAGATGGGGCGGGAGCAGTACTTC	CASGPLQMGREQYF	NA	TRBV27	TRBJ2-7	14	NA
TGTGCCATCAGTGAAGGGACTAGCGGGAGGGCCGAGGATGAGCAGTTCTTC	CAISEGTSGRAEDEQFF	TRBD2	TRBV10-3	TRBJ2-1	17	NA
TGTGCCAGTAGTATCTACGTCGGGAACGAGCAGTACTTC	CASSIYVGNEQYF	NA	TRBV19	TRBJ2-7	13	NA
TGTGCCAGCGGCACAGCCTATGGCTACACCTTC	CASGTAYGYTF	NA	TRBV2	TRBJ1-2	11	NA
TGTGCCAGCAGCACAGGGGAACACGAGCAGTACTTC	CASSTGEHEQYF	TRBD1	TRBV28	TRBJ2-7	12	few
TGTGCCATCACTAGGGACAACTCCTACGAGCAGTACTTC	CAITRDNSYEQYF	NA	TRBV10-3	TRBJ2-7	13	NA
TGTGCCTGGGACCGGGGTTACGAGCAGTACTTC	CAWDRGYEQYF	NA	TRBV30	TRBJ2-7	11	NA
TGTGCCAGCAGCCGGCGGCTCAATGAGCAGTTCTTC	CASSRRLNEQFF	NA	TRBV6-2/TRBV6-3	TRBJ2-1	12	NA
TGTGCCAGCAGCGTAGGAGGGGGTGGCTACACCTTC	CASSVGGGGYTF	NA	TRBV9	TRBJ1-2	12	NA
TGCGCCAGCAGCCAAGATCCCAGCGGGAGCCTCTCCTACGAGCAGTACTTC	CASSQDPSGSLSYEQYF	TRBD2	TRBV4-1	TRBJ2-7	17	NA
TGTGCCAGCAGGGCAACAGGGGCTCCTGGCTACACCTTC	CASRATGAPGYTF	TRBD1	TRBV28	TRBJ1-2	13	NA
TGTGCCAGCAGTGGAACGAGGCAGGGAGCTTTCTTT	CASSGTRQGAFF	NA	TRBV2	TRBJ1-1	12	NA
TGTGCCATCAGTGAACCGGGACTCTTCGAGGGTAACTATGGCTACACCTTC	CAISEPGLFEGNYGYTF	NA	TRBV10-3	TRBJ1-2	17	NA
TGTGCTAGCAGCCAAAGCGGACAGGGGGCGCCGGGGACCCAGTACTTC	CASSQSGQGAPGTQYF	TRBD1	TRBV7-7	TRBJ2-5	16	NA
TGTGCCAGTAGTATTGGGCAGTTAGTGAACACTGAAGCTTTCTTT	CASSIGQLVNTEAFF	NA	TRBV19	TRBJ1-1	15	NA